What follows is one T cell receptor (beta chain) and its context. Amplified TCR beta CDR3 regions were obtained using RNA transcripts as template. An initial RT-PCR round employing HTBI primers preceded a second-round multiplex PCR. TCRdb reprocessed the multiplex PCR reads with MiXCR, giving one entry per CDR3 protein. Of some 160,000 distinct CDR3 sequences listed, approximately 40% are singletons. These data come from a study of Graves' ophthalmopathy and Graves' hyperthyroidism. V dropped 1 base and J dropped 1 base, with 10 bases sitting between them. Germline V gives CDR1 SQVTM, CDR2 ANQGSEA. The CDR3 is made up of 14 amino acids.

The sample was peripheral blood. The receptor's source is a man aged 30-40 years with Graves' ophthalmopathy. V and J are TRBV29-1 and TRBJ1-1; possibly TRBD1 for D (5 bases). The CDR3 loop is CSVEVGRKNTEAFF. Here the CDR3 DNA reads TGCAGCGTTGAAGTGGGACGGAAGAACACTGAAGCTTTCTTT.